This section outlines one T cell receptor (beta chain) sequence together with its context. The sample comes from a study of T cell changes during pregnancy in multiple sclerosis. The data were produced by immunoSEQ multiplex PCR, yet TCRdb's version contains in-frame clones alone and is incomplete. This sample has fewer than 70,000 clones, with roughly 89% found just once. The CDR3 sequence is 13 residues long. Germline V gives CDR1 SGHDN, CDR2 FVKESK. Trimming pared 2 bases from V and 3 bases from J, leaving 8 bases between. This clonotype was sampled from a human donor whose cells served as feeder cells for cultures in a pregnancy study. The sequenced sample consisted of peripheral blood from another person, used as feeder cells. The V and J genes are TRBV14 and TRBJ2-7, with D unresolved. In DNA form, the CDR3 reads TGTGCCAGCAGCCAAATGTGGGACTACGAGCAGTACTTC. It is translated as CASSQMWDYEQYF. The full variable domain, rest sourced from reference TRBV14 and TRBJ2-7, is EAGVTQFPSHSVIEKGQTVTLRCDPISGHDNLYWYRRVMGKEIKFLLHFVKESKQDESGMPNNRFLAERTGGTYSTLKVQPAELEDSGVYFCASSQMWDYEQYFGPGTRLTVT.